Below, 13 T cell receptor beta chains from the same sample are listed, as sequenced in a study of patients and donors after allogeneic stem cell transplantation. TCRdb redid the calling of the RT-PCR reads with MiXCR, one entry per CDR3 protein. This repertoire shows around 170,000 distinct CDR3 sequences, 24% found once; its top ten account for more than 25%. Source material: blood, either unsorted or a sorted T cell fraction (not recorded which). The origin of the receptors is a human donor who was either an allogeneic HSCT recipient or a stem cell or donor lymphocyte infusion donor (not recorded which). It is not recorded whose cells these are; they may come from a transplant donor.

The chain uses TRBV4-1 and TRBJ2-7, with D unresolved. The CDR3 length is 13 residues. CDR1 is MGHRA and CDR2 is YSYEKL in the germline V gene. Trimming left V 4 bases short and J 3 bases short, with 10 bases between. The CDR3 loop reads CASSREEFYEQYF. Here the CDR3 DNA reads TGCGCCAGCAGCCGCGAAGAATTCTACGAGCAGTACTTC.

The gene calls are TRBV29-1 and TRBJ1-5; 10 bases align to TRBD1. The germline V gene has CDR1 SQVTM and CDR2 ANQGSEA. V lost 7 bases, J lost 3 bases, and 6 bases stayed unmatched. The CDR3 runs 14 residues. Here the CDR3 DNA reads TGCAGCGCCCTGACAGGGGGCTACAATCAGCCCCAGCATTTT. It encodes CSALTGGYNQPQHF.

The sample holds a few counts of this clonotype. The gene calls are TRBV15 and TRBJ1-5; possibly TRBD1 for D (6 bases). V was clipped by 5 bases and J by 4 bases, with 12 bases between them. Germline V gives CDR1 LNHNV, CDR2 YYDKDF (reference sequence). The CDR3 spans 14 residues. The DNA for the CDR3 is TGTGCCACCAGCCCGGGGGCTTGGAATCAGCCCCAGCATTTT. It codes for CATSPGAWNQPQHF.

In this sample, this clonotype turned up a few times. The chain combines TRBV7-9 with TRBJ2-1; D might be TRBD1 (6 bases). Germline-derived CDR1 and CDR2 are SEHNR and FQNEAQ (reference sequence). This CDR3 has 16 residues. Deletions cut 6 bases from V and 2 bases from J, with 17 bases between. This chain's CDR3 is CASRARGSGPYNEQFF. The CDR3 bases are TGTGCCAGCAGGGCAAGGGGGTCAGGTCCCTACAATGAGCAGTTCTTC.

This chain joins TRBV10-2 and TRBJ1-1, with TRBD1 identical over 8 bases. Germline V CDR1 and CDR2: WSHSY, SAAADI. Trimming took 8 bases from V and 7 from J; bases not matched to a gene: 12. This CDR3 contains 14 residues. The CDR3 sequence is CASRFGQGDGEAFF. DNA of the CDR3: TGCGCCAGCCGATTTGGACAGGGCGACGGTGAAGCTTTCTTT.

The sample holds a few counts of this clonotype. This chain uses TRBV20-1 with TRBJ2-4; TRBD2 matches 10 bases. CDR1 is DFQATT and CDR2 is SNEGSKA in the germline V gene (reference sequence). Trimming at V came to 4 bases and at J to 0 bases, leaving 3 bases not matched to a gene. The CDR3 has 15 amino acids. The CDR3 DNA is TGCAGTGCTACCCTAGCGGGAGAAGCCAAAAACATTCAGTACTTC. This gives the protein CSATLAGEAKNIQYF.

The chain uses TRBV28 and TRBJ2-5; TRBD2 might be the D (6 bases). Trimming took off 6 bases at V and 5 bases at J, with 22 bases between the two ends. The CDR3 totals 16 residues. Germline V gives CDR1 MDHEN, CDR2 SYDVKM. This CDR3 is CASRDKTRRAWETQYF. The CDR3 DNA reads TGTGCCAGCAGAGACAAGACTAGGCGGGCGTGGGAGACCCAGTACTTC.

This clonotype was found many times. The rearrangement links TRBV5-5 to TRBJ1-3; D unclear. CDR1 is SGHKS and CDR2 is YYEKEE in the germline V gene (reference sequence). This CDR3 comprises 14 residues. Trimming took off 1 base at V and 7 bases at J, with 12 bases between the two ends. The DNA for the CDR3 is TGTGCCAGCAGCTTGATTGGACCCATTAACACCATATATTTT. Translating gives CASSLIGPINTIYF.

The gene calls are TRBV12-5 and TRBJ2-1; 12 positions match TRBD2. The CDR3 totals 21 residues. Unmatched junction bases numbered 19, after V lost 0 bases and J lost 7 bases. CDR1 LGHNT and CDR2 FRNRAP come from the germline V gene. This chain's CDR3 is CASGLVRRLPWTSGVVNEQFF. The CDR3 nucleotides read TGTGCTAGTGGTTTGGTAAGGAGACTGCCGTGGACTAGCGGGGTTGTGAATGAGCAGTTCTTC.

This chain uses TRBV5-1 with TRBJ1-1; 12 nucleotides match TRBD1. This CDR3 has 16 amino acids. V was pared by 4 bases and J by 3 bases, with 7 bases of the junction left unmatched. CDR1 is SGHRS and CDR2 is YFSETQ in the germline V gene. CDR3 sequence (DNA): TGCGCCAGCAGCCCGGGGACAGGGGGCATGGACACTGAAGCTTTCTTT. Translating gives CASSPGTGGMDTEAFF.

The chain is built from TRBV7-9 and TRBJ1-1; unclear D gene. Germline V lookup: CDR1 SEHNR, CDR2 FQNEAQ (reference sequence). Trimming pared 1 base from V and 1 base from J, leaving 10 bases between. The CDR3 runs to 15 residues. In DNA, the CDR3 is TGTGCCAGCAGCTTAGGCGGAAACTCGAACACTGAAGCTTTCTTT. This sequence encodes CASSLGGNSNTEAFF.

The table lists this clonotype with a few counts. The V and J genes are TRBV6-6 and TRBJ1-3; D possibly corresponds to TRBD1 (5 bases). CDR1 and CDR2 (germline): MNHNY, SVGAGI (reference sequence). This CDR3 has 13 residues. Deletions cut 2 bases from V and 11 bases from J, with 13 bases between. In DNA form, the CDR3 reads TGTGCCAGCAGTTACGATAGGGGTCGCGCCATATATTTT. Translated, it gives CASSYDRGRAIYF.

The V and J genes are TRBV6-5 and TRBJ1-2; no clear D. The CDR3 runs to 15 residues. Germline V gives CDR1 MNHEY, CDR2 SVGAGI. V lost 0 bases to trimming and J lost 2 bases, with 10 bases between them. CDR3 region: CASSYSVTANYGYTF. CDR3 DNA sequence: TGTGCCAGCAGTTACTCAGTCACAGCAAACTATGGCTACACCTTC.